Below are 10 T cell receptor beta chains sequenced from a single sample in a study of OX40 agonist ivuxolimab in advanced cancers. Here immunoSEQ multiplex PCR was the method, and the copy in TCRdb shows in-frame clones only, minus some. The sample contains about 83,000 clones, approximately 84% of which appear only once. The specimen comprised CD4+ or CD8+ T cells sorted from blood, sampled in a trial of the OX40 agonist ivuxolimab. Every receptor here comes from an adult with an advanced solid tumor such as melanoma, head and neck, liver or kidney cancer.

This clone was picked up one time. The chain links TRBV19 to TRBJ2-7; TRBD2 agrees at 12 bases. The CDR3 runs 15 residues. Losses at the gene ends were 4 bases for V and 4 bases for J; bases not matched to a gene: 5. CDR1 is LNHDA, CDR2 SQIVND, per germline (reference sequence). The CDR3 DNA follows: TGTGCCAGTAGTACCGGACTAGCGGGGCGGTACGAGCAGTACTTC. Amino acid sequence: CASSTGLAGRYEQYF. Complete variable domain (other parts from reference TRBV19 and TRBJ2-7): DGGITQSPKYLFRKEGQNVTLSCEQNLNHDAMYWYRQDPGQGLRLIYYSQIVNDFQKGDIAEGYSVSREKKESFPLTVTSAQKNPTAFYLCASSTGLAGRYEQYFGPGTRLTVT.

The chain joins TRBV6-5 to TRBJ1-3; D uncertain. CDR1 is MNHEY, CDR2 SVGAGI, per germline. The V end lost 2 bases, the J end lost 3 bases, and 11 bases lay between the germline ends. The CDR3 spans 15 residues. Here the CDR3 DNA reads TGTGCCAGCAGTTACAGGAGGGTACTTGGAAACACCATATATTTT. This sequence encodes CASSYRRVLGNTIYF.

V gene TRBV10-3 combines with J gene TRBJ2-7; a weak D match, TRBD1 (5 bases). CDR3 size: 15 residues. V lost 0 bases and J lost 4, with 13 bases in between. Germline assignment: CDR1 ENHRY and CDR2 SYGVKD. DNA for the CDR3: TGTGCCATCAGTGAGTCGGCAGGGAAGTGGTACGAGCAGTACTTC. Its protein product is CAISESAGKWYEQYF.

V and J are TRBV10-2 and TRBJ1-1, with D perhaps matching TRBD1 (5 bases). V was shortened by 7 bases and J by 7 bases, with 10 bases between the two germline ends. CDR1 and CDR2 (germline): WSHSY, SAAADI. The CDR3 consists of 11 residues. The DNA for the CDR3 is TGCGCCAGCACCGGGGGTTTTGAAGCTTTCTTT. Its translation: CASTGGFEAFF.

V gene TRBV30 combines with J gene TRBJ1-1, with D perhaps TRBD1 (6 bases). CDR1 GTSNPN and CDR2 SVGIG come from the germline V gene (reference sequence). Trimming removed 2 bases from V and 0 bases from J, with 13 bases in between. The CDR3 spans 15 residues. CDR3 nucleotide sequence: TGTGCCTGGAGTCGGCCCGGGACATTGAACACTGAAGCTTTCTTT. It encodes CAWSRPGTLNTEAFF.

This CDR3 is CASSVVLTGELFF. CDR3 bases: TGTGCCAGCAGCGTCGTCCTCACCGGGGAGCTGTTTTTT. This sequence joins TRBV7-3 and TRBJ2-2; D is ambiguous. This CDR3 is 13 amino acids long. Germline-derived CDR1 and CDR2 are SGHTA and FQGTGA. Between the trimmed V and J ends, which lost 5 bases and 4 bases, there was a span of 8 bases.

This rearrangement joins TRBV4-1 to TRBJ1-1; D is ambiguous. There are 14 residues in the CDR3. Germline CDR1 is MGHRA and CDR2 is YSYEKL. V shed 6 bases and J shed 1 base, with 12 bases lying between them. CDR3 sequence: CASRALGENTEAFF. The CDR3 DNA sequence: TGCGCCAGCAGGGCCCTCGGGGAGAACACTGAAGCTTTCTTT.

This chain joins TRBV9 and TRBJ1-1, with a possible D match to TRBD1 (5 bases). Germline loops: CDR1 SGDLS, CDR2 YYNGEE. The V gene lost 0 bases and the J gene lost 3 bases, with 15 bases spanning the gap. CDR3 length equals 16 residues. The CDR3 sequence is CASSVEWQLRDTEAFF. The CDR3, as DNA: TGTGCCAGCAGCGTAGAGTGGCAGCTCAGGGACACTGAAGCTTTCTTT.

V gene TRBV19 combines with J gene TRBJ2-2; TRBD1 might be the D (5 bases). V lost 3 bases to trimming and J lost 7 bases, with 15 bases between them. This CDR3 is built from 15 residues. Per germline, CDR1 LNHDA and CDR2 SQIVND (reference sequence). The CDR3 DNA follows: TGTGCCAGTAGTATGGTCAGGGCTGTGGTCGGGGAGCTGTTTTTT. Its translation: CASSMVRAVVGELFF.

This clone came up once. The chain recombines TRBV5-5 with TRBJ2-5; unclear D gene. This CDR3 has 14 residues. V lost 0 bases and J 5 bases, leaving 11 bases between the germline ends. The germline V gene has CDR1 SGHKS and CDR2 YYEKEE (reference sequence). The CDR3 DNA sequence: TGTGCCAGCAGCTTGGGATCCGGGCTGGAGACCCAGTACTTC. Residues: CASSLGSGLETQYF.